This TCR beta chain was obtained from a study of blood T cell repertoires in COVID-19. Study-wide background: T cells, B-cell-depleted T cells, or PBMCs provided the cDNA or gDNA that served as material.

Data came from immunoSEQ multiplex PCR; TCRdb stores just in-frame clones and leaves some out. The sample lists some 350,000 clones; around 80% were seen once. Germline V gene lookup returns CDR1 SGHNT and CDR2 YYREEE (reference sequence). V shed 4 bases and J 4 bases; nucleotides not matched to a gene: 15. The CDR3 covers 18 residues. This TCR came from a man aged 30 to 45 with active or convalescent COVID-19. The genes are TRBV5-4 and TRBJ2-1, with 9 bases matching TRBD2. The sequenced sample consisted of peripheral blood. The CDR3 protein is CASSPIIGSGSGYNEQFF. The CDR3 region has the DNA TGTGCCAGCAGCCCTATAATAGGTAGCGGGAGTGGGTACAATGAGCAGTTCTTC.